Presented here are 18 T cell receptor beta chains from one specimen sequenced in a study of blood T cell repertoires in COVID-19. Sequenced by immunoSEQ multiplex PCR; TCRdb stores in-frame clones only, minus some. The sample has 150,000 to 200,000 clones, almost 85% seen once; the top ten hold roughly 9.6%. The sample was PBMCs or T cells enriched from blood (not recorded which). These receptors all come from a man aged 50 to 60 who had recovered from COVID-19.

The chain joins TRBV21-1 to TRBJ2-1; TRBD2, the D gene given by the table, was not confirmed from the DNA. TRBV21-1 is a documented pseudogene. The CDR3 covers 17 residues. The CDR3 nucleotides read TGTGCCAGCAGCAAAGTCGGCGGGGCCAGCTCCTACAATGAGCAGTTCTTC. This gives the protein CASSKVGGASSYNEQFF.

The genes are TRBV5-1 and TRBJ1-2; TRBD1 agrees at 7 bases. Germline V lookup: CDR1 SGHRS, CDR2 YFSETQ. The CDR3 is made up of 13 amino acids. V shed 4 bases and J 6 bases; nucleotides not matched to a gene: 6. The CDR3 loop is CASSPTGTDGYTF. As DNA, the CDR3 is TGCGCCAGCAGCCCTACCGGGACAGATGGCTACACCTTC.

In this sample, this clone turned up a few times. The rearrangement joins TRBV28 to TRBJ2-1; perhaps TRBD2 as D (6 bases). CDR1 MDHEN and CDR2 SYDVKM come from the germline V gene. Trimming took off 10 bases at V and 5 bases at J, with 21 bases between the two ends. The CDR3 consists of 15 residues. In DNA, the CDR3 is TGTGCCACCACTCGGGGGACCTACGCCAACAATGAGCAGTTCTTC. This codes for CATTRGTYANNEQFF.

The V gene is TRBV28, the J gene TRBJ2-7, with a possible D match to TRBD1 (5 bases). The CDR3 length is 12 residues. V lost 3 bases to trimming and J lost 5 bases, with 8 bases between them. Looked up from germline, CDR1 is MDHEN and CDR2 is SYDVKM. The CDR3 DNA follows: TGTGCCAGCAGTTTTCAGGGCCACGAGCAGTACTTC. Amino acid sequence: CASSFQGHEQYF.

This sequence joins TRBV15 and TRBJ2-6; tentatively, D is TRBD2 (6 bases). The V gene lost 5 bases and the J gene lost 2 bases, with 10 bases spanning the gap. Germline CDR1 reads LNHNV; CDR2 reads YYDKDF (reference sequence). CDR3 size: 15 residues. DNA for the CDR3: TGTGCCACCAGCGGGAGGACGACTGGGGCCAACGTCCTGACTTTC. Amino acids: CATSGRTTGANVLTF. Looking up the rest from reference TRBV15 and TRBJ2-6 gives the full variable domain: DAMVIQNPRYQVTQFGKPVTLSCSQTLNHNVMYWYQQKSSQAPKLLFHYYDKDFNNEADTPDNFQSRRPNTSFCFLDIRSPGLGDTAMYLCATSGRTTGANVLTFGAGSRLTVL.

The chain employs TRBV19 and TRBJ1-1; D call uncertain. V dropped 5 bases and J dropped 3 bases, with 10 bases sitting between them. CDR3 size: 13 residues. CDR1 is LNHDA and CDR2 is SQIVND in the germline V gene (reference sequence). The CDR3, as DNA: TGTGCCAGTAGTGTATACTCGGACACTGAAGCTTTCTTT. It codes for CASSVYSDTEAFF.

This clone is medium-sized within its sample. Distinct nucleotide sequences in the sample also encode this CDR3. The rearrangement uses TRBV27 and TRBJ2-3, with D maybe TRBD2 (6 bases). CDR1 is MNHEY and CDR2 is SMNVEV in the germline V gene (reference sequence). The V end lost 3 bases, the J end lost 0 bases, and 10 bases lay between the germline ends. This CDR3 has 15 residues. The CDR3 DNA is TGTGCCAGCAGTTTTGTAGCGGCTAGCACAGATACGCAGTATTTT. Protein product: CASSFVAASTDTQYF.

In its sample, this clone was seen once. An end of the junction does not agree with germline; a read error may underlie this. This chain links TRBV5-1 with TRBJ1-1; no clear D. This CDR3 is built from 13 residues. The V gene's germline CDR1 is SGHRS and CDR2 YFSETQ. Written as DNA, the CDR3 is TGCGCCAGCAGCTTGGGAGAGGGTACTGGAGCTTTCTTT. Protein sequence: CASSLGEGTGAFF.

The CDR3: CASSLGRADEAFF. The CDR3 DNA reads TGTGCCAGCAGTCTAGGGAGGGCTGATGAAGCTTTCTTT. This chain connects TRBV12-3 or TRBV12-4 to TRBJ1-1; no definite D call. CDR3 length equals 13 residues. Trimming stripped 5 bases from V and 7 bases from J, with 14 bases between.

The chain is built from TRBV7-6 and TRBJ2-7; D may be TRBD1 (8 bases). Germline V gene data show CDR1 as SGHVS and CDR2 as FNYEAQ. V was shortened by 1 base and J by 9 bases, with 16 bases between the two germline ends. The CDR3 is 14 amino acids. The CDR3 nucleotides read TGTGCCAGCAGCTTAGAACAGGGGGGGGCGATGCAGTACTTC. This translates into CASSLEQGGAMQYF.

The chain recombines TRBV28 with TRBJ2-5; a possible D gene is TRBD2 (5 bases). Trimming shortened V by 2 bases and J by 5 bases, and 9 bases separated the two germline ends. Germline V gives CDR1 MDHEN, CDR2 SYDVKM. The CDR3 is 13 residues long. CDR3 residues: CASSLAGGETQYF. The CDR3 DNA sequence: TGTGCCAGCAGTTTAGCGGGTGGCGAGACCCAGTACTTC.

The chain combines TRBV7-2 with TRBJ1-2; 12 bases are a match to TRBD1. Germline values: CDR1 SGHTA, CDR2 FQGNSA. CDR3 length equals 17 residues. The junction had 8 bases not matched to a gene; V was cut back by 3 bases and J by 3 bases. The CDR3 loop reads CASSLTPGQGADYGYTF. CDR3 sequence (DNA): TGTGCCAGCAGCTTGACCCCGGGACAGGGGGCCGACTATGGCTACACCTTC.

The V and J genes are TRBV5-1 and TRBJ2-6; no clear D gene. Deletions cut 2 bases from V and 4 bases from J, with 10 bases between. CDR3 length equals 15 residues. Looked up from germline, CDR1 is SGHRS and CDR2 is YFSETQ. CDR3 coding DNA: TGCGCCAGCAGCTTTACAGTATCCGGGGCCAACGTCCTGACTTTC. Translating gives CASSFTVSGANVLTF.

This clone was seen only once. This chain uses TRBV2 with TRBJ2-3; TRBD2 matches 9 bases. CDR1 and CDR2 from the germline V gene are SNHLY and FYNNEI. J was trimmed by 1 base and V by 4 bases; bases with no gene match: 3. This CDR3 has 15 residues. The CDR3 nucleotides are TGTGCCAGCAGTGTAGCTAGCGGGGGCACAGATACGCAGTATTTT. Translated: CASSVASGGTDTQYF. The variable domain in full, completed from reference TRBV2 and TRBJ2-3, reads EPEVTQTPSHQVTQMGQEVILRCVPISNHLYFYWYRQILGQKVEFLVSFYNNEISEKSEIFDDQFSVERPDGSNFTLKIRSTKLEDSAMYFCASSVASGGTDTQYFGPGTRLTVL.

The rearrangement links TRBV29-1 to TRBJ2-1, with D maybe TRBD1 (6 bases). Trimming stripped 3 bases from V and 6 bases from J, with 6 bases between. This CDR3 contains 11 residues. The V gene's germline CDR1 is SQVTM and CDR2 ANQGSEA. For the CDR3, the DNA is TGCAGCGTTGACAGGGGCAATGAGCAGTTCTTC. It translates to CSVDRGNEQFF.

V gene TRBV7-2 combines with J gene TRBJ1-1; 7 nucleotides align to TRBD1. This CDR3 is 14 amino acids long. The germline CDR1 and CDR2 sequences are SGHTA and FQGNSA. V was clipped by 3 bases and J by 4 bases; unmatched bases: 5. CDR3 sequence (DNA): TGTGCCAGCAGCTTTGGGACAGTCGGCACTGAAGCTTTCTTT. Translated, it gives CASSFGTVGTEAFF.

This clone was seen once. CDR3 DNA sequence: TGTGCCAGCAGCCAAGGAACAGGGCTGATGGTTACGACCCAGTACTTC. This encodes CASSQGTGLMVTTQYF. This chain uses TRBV3-1 (or the pseudogene TRBV3-2) with TRBJ2-5; possibly TRBD1 for D (6 bases). Germline V gene data show CDR1 as LGHDT and CDR2 as YNNKEL (reference sequence). The CDR3 contains 16 residues. Trimming shortened V by 1 base and J by 7 bases, and 19 bases separated the two germline ends.

J is TRBJ1-1 and V is TRBV30; the match to TRBD1 covers 7 bases. This CDR3 has 15 amino acids. CDR1 and CDR2 (germline): GTSNPN, SVGIG (reference sequence). Trimming took 4 bases from V and 3 from J; bases not matched to a gene: 11. The CDR3: CAWTTLDRVYTEAFF. CDR3 bases: TGTGCCTGGACTACCCTCGACAGGGTGTACACTGAAGCTTTCTTT.